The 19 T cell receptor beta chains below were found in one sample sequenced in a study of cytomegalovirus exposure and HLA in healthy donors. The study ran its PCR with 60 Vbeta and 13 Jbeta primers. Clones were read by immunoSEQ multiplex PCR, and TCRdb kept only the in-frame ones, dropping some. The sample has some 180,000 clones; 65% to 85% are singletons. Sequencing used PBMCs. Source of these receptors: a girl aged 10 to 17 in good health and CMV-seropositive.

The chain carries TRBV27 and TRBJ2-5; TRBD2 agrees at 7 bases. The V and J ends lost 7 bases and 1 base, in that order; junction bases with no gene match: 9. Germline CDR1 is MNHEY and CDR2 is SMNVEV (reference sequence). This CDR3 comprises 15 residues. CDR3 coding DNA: TGTGCCAGCACTCACTTATCTAGCGGCCAAGAGACCCAGTACTTC. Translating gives CASTHLSSGQETQYF.

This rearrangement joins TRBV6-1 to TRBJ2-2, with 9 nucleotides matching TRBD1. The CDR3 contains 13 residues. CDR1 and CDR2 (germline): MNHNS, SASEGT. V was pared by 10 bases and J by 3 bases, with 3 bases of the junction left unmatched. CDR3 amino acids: CATDRGYTGELFF. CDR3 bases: TGTGCCACGGACAGGGGTTACACCGGGGAGCTGTTTTTT.

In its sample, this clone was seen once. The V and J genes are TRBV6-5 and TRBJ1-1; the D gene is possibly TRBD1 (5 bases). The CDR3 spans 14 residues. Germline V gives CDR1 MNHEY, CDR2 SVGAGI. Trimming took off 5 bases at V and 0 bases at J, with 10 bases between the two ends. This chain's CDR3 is CASSRQMMNTEAFF. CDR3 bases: TGTGCCAGCAGTCGACAGATGATGAACACTGAAGCTTTCTTT.

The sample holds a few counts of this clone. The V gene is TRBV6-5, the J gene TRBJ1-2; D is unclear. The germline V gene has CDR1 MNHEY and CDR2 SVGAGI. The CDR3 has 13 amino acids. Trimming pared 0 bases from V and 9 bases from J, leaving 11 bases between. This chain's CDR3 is CASSYSLRGSYTF. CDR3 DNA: TGTGCCAGCAGTTACTCTCTGCGCGGAAGCTACACCTTC.

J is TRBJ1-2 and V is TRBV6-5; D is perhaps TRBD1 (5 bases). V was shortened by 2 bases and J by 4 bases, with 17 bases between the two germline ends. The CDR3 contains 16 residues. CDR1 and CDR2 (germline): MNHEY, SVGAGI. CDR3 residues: CASSYGQGLVSYGYTF. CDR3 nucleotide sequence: TGTGCCAGCAGTTACGGTCAGGGCCTCGTAAGCTATGGCTACACCTTC.

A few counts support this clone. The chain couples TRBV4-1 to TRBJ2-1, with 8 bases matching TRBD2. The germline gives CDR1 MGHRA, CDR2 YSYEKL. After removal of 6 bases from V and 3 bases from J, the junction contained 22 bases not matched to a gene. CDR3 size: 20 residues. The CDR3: CASRPGKAFQTSDGYNEQFF. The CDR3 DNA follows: TGCGCCAGCAGACCCGGCAAAGCATTCCAGACTAGCGATGGCTACAATGAGCAGTTCTTC.

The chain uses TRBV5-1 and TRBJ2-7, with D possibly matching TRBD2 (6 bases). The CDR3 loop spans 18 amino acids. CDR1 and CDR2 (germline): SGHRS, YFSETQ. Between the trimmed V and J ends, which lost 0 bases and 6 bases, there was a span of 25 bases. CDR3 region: CASSLGRLSAGRMLEQYF. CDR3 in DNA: TGCGCCAGCAGCTTGGGTCGGCTTTCGGCGGGGAGGATGCTCGAGCAGTACTTC.

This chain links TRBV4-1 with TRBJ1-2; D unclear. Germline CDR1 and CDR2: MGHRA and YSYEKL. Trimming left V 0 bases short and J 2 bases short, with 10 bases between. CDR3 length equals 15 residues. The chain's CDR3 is CASSQDRLPNYGYTF. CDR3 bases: TGCGCCAGCAGCCAAGACAGGCTGCCCAACTATGGCTACACCTTC.

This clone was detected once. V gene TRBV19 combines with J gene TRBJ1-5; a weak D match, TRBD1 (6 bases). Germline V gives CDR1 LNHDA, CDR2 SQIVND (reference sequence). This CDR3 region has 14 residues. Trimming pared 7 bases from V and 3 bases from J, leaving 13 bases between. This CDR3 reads CASTGERLNQPQHF. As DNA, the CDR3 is TGTGCCAGTACAGGGGAAAGGCTCAATCAGCCCCAGCATTTT.

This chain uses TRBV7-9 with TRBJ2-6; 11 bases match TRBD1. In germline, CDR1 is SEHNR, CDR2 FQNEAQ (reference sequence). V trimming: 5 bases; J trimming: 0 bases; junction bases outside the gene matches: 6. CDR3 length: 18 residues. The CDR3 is CASSHPGTGGSGANVLTF. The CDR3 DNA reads TGTGCCAGCAGCCATCCGGGGACAGGGGGCTCTGGGGCCAACGTCCTGACTTTC.

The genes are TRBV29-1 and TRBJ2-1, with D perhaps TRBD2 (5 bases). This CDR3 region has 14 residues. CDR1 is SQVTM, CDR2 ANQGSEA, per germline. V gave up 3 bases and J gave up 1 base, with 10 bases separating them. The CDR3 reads CSVDGSKSYNEQFF. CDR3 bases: TGCAGCGTTGATGGGAGTAAATCCTACAATGAGCAGTTCTTC.

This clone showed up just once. The CDR3 DNA is TGTGCCAGCAGTGAAATCGGGACAGGGGATCAGCCCCAGCATTTT. Translation: CASSEIGTGDQPQHF. The genes are TRBV2 and TRBJ1-5; 10 bases agree with TRBD1. With V trimmed by 2 bases and J by 5 bases, 3 bases remained unmatched. The length of the CDR3 is 15 residues. Germline CDR1 SNHLY, CDR2 FYNNEI.

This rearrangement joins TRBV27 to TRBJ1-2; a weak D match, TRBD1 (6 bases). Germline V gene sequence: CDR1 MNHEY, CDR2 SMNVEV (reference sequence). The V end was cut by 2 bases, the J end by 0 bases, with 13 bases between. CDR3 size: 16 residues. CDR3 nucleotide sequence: TGTGCCAGCAGTTTAGGCAGGGGACCGTCTAACTATGGCTACACCTTC. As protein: CASSLGRGPSNYGYTF.

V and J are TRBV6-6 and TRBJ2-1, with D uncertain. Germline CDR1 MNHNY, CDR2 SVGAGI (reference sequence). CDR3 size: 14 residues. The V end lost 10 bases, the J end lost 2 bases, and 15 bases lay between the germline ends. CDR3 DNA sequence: TGTGCCACCTTACTCACCCCCACCTACAATGAGCAGTTCTTC. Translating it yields CATLLTPTYNEQFF.

The CDR3 sequence: CASRILATGTDTQYF. Here the CDR3 DNA reads TGTGCCAGCAGGATACTAGCGACAGGCACAGATACGCAGTATTTT. This chain links TRBV7-8 with TRBJ2-3; 7 positions agree with TRBD2. V was pared by 6 bases and J by 1 base, with 7 bases of the junction left unmatched. The CDR3 sequence is 15 residues long. CDR1 SGHVS and CDR2 FQNEAQ come from the germline V gene.

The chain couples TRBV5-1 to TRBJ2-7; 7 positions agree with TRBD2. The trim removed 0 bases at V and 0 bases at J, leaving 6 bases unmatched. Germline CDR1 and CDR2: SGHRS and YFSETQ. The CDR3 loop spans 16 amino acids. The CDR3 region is CASSLASGTNSYEQYF. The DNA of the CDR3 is TGCGCCAGCAGCTTGGCCTCCGGGACTAACTCCTACGAGCAGTACTTC.

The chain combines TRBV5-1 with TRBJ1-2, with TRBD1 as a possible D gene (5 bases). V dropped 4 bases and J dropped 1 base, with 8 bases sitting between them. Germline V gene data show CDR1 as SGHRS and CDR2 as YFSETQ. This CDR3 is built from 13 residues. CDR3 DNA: TGCGCCAGCAGCCCCGACAGTAACTATGGCTACACCTTC. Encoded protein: CASSPDSNYGYTF.

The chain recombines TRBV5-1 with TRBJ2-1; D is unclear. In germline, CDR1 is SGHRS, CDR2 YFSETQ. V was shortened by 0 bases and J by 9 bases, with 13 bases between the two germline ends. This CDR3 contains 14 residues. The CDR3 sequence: CASSLAGEAIEQFF. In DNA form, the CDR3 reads TGCGCCAGCAGCTTGGCCGGAGAAGCTATTGAGCAGTTCTTC. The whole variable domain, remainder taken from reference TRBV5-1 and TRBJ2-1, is KAGVTQTPRYLIKTRGQQVTLSCSPISGHRSVSWYQQTPGQGLQFLFEYFSETQRNKGNFPGRFSGRQFSNSRSEMNVSTLELGDSALYLCASSLAGEAIEQFFGPGTRLTVL.

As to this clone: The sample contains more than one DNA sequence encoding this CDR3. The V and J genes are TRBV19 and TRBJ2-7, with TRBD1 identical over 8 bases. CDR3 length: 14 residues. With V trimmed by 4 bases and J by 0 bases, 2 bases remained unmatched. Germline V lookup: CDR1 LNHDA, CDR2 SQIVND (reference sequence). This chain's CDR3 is CASSTGTGSYEQYF. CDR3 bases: TGTGCCAGTAGTACCGGGACAGGCTCCTACGAGCAGTACTTC.